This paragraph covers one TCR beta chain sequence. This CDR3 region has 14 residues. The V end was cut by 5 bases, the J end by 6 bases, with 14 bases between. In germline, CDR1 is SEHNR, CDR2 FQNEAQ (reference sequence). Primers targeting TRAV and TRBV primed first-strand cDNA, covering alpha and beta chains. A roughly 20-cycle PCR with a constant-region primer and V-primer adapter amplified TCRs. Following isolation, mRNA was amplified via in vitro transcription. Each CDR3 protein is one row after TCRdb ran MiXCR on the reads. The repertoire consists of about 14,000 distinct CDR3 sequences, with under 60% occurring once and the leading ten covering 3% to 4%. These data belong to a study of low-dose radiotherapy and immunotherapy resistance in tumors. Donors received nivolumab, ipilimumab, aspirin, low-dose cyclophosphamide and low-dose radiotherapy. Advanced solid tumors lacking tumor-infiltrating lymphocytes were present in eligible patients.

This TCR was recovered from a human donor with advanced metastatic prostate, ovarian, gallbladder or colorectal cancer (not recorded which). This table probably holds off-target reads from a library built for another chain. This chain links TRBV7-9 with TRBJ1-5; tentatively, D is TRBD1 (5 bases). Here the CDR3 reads CASSPRGNGQPQHF. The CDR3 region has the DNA TGTGCCAGCAGCCCAAGGGGCAACGGTCAGCCCCAGCATTTT.